These 29 T cell receptor beta chains share one sample of origin, sequenced in a study of cytomegalovirus exposure and HLA in healthy donors (dated by TCRdb to about 2017). Receptor amplification or capture employed the immunoSEQ multiplex PCR assay. A mixture of 60 forward primers for TCR Vbeta segments and 13 reverse primers for TCR Jbeta segments was used in the multiplex PCR. TCRdb limited this immuneACCESS table to in-frame rearrangements with V and J called. A share of clones is missing; checked studies link under half to unresolved V genes, and the rest is unexplained. The sample has roughly 150,000 clones on record, 65% to 90% of them singletons. The ten most abundant clones make up 6.6% of the sample. The sequenced material came from PBMCs. These receptors originate from a woman between 50 and 59 years old in good health and CMV-seropositive.

V is TRBV7-9 and J is TRBJ2-1, with D possibly being TRBD1 (7 bases). This CDR3 is built from 13 residues. Trimming took 5 bases from V and 7 from J, leaving 12 bases between them. Per germline, CDR1 SEHNR and CDR2 FQNEAQ (reference sequence). In nucleotides, the CDR3 is TGTGCCAGCAGCATACAGGGGAGGAATGAGCAGTTCTTC. This encodes CASSIQGRNEQFF.

The CDR3: CASSTDRPAYNEQFF. In DNA, the CDR3 is TGTGCCAGCAGCACGGACAGGCCAGCCTACAATGAGCAGTTCTTC. J is TRBJ2-1 and V is TRBV5-4, with TRBD1 matching over 7 bases. The V gene's germline CDR1 is SGHNT and CDR2 YYREEE (reference sequence). The ends lost 4 bases at V and 2 bases at J; junction bases unmatched: 6. This CDR3 comprises 15 residues. Complete variable domain (other parts from reference TRBV5-4 and TRBJ2-1): ETGVTQSPTHLIKTRGQQVTLRCSSQSGHNTVSWYQQALGQGPQFIFQYYREEENGRGNFPPRFSGLQFPNYSSELNVNALELDDSALYLCASSTDRPAYNEQFFGPGTRLTVL.

V and J are TRBV5-5 and TRBJ2-3; D gene uncertain. The CDR3 is 13 residues long. The germline V gene has CDR1 SGHKS and CDR2 YYEKEE (reference sequence). With 3 bases removed from V and 6 bases from J, the gap between germline ends came to 11 bases. The DNA of the CDR3 is TGTGCCAGCAGCTCATTTCAGGTGGATACGCAGTATTTT. Translated: CASSSFQVDTQYF.

This sequence joins TRBV7-2 and TRBJ2-1, with 12 bases lining up with TRBD2. Trimming at V came to 5 bases and at J to 8 bases, leaving 10 bases not matched to a gene. The length of the CDR3 is 16 residues. Looked up from germline, CDR1 is SGHTA and CDR2 is FQGNSA. CDR3 in DNA: TGTGCCAGCAGCCCACCCGCTAGCGGGGGGGCCGATGAGCAGTTCTTC. Amino acids: CASSPPASGGADEQFF.

V usage is TRBV15 and J usage is TRBJ1-3; maybe TRBD1 (5 bases). CDR3 length: 15 amino acids. Germline loops: CDR1 LNHNV, CDR2 YYDKDF (reference sequence). Trimming removed 7 bases at V and 0 bases at J, with 13 bases between. In DNA form, the CDR3 reads TGTGCCACCATGGGACTAGGAGACTCTGGAAACACCATATATTTT. Protein sequence: CATMGLGDSGNTIYF.

The gene calls are TRBV6-5 and TRBJ1-1; no clear D gene. This CDR3 contains 14 residues. Germline CDR1 reads MNHEY; CDR2 reads SVGAGI. The ends were cut back, 4 bases at V and 3 bases at J, with 12 bases in the middle. The CDR3 coding sequence is TGTGCCAGCAGTTCTTGGGGAGTAGACACTGAAGCTTTCTTT. This gives the protein CASSSWGVDTEAFF.

This chain uses TRBV5-1 with TRBJ1-1; the D gene is possibly TRBD1 (5 bases). The ends were cut back, 2 bases at V and 4 bases at J, with 9 bases in the middle. This CDR3 is 13 amino acids long. In germline, CDR1 is SGHRS, CDR2 YFSETQ. The CDR3 coding sequence is TGCGCCAGCAGCTTTCCGGGGGTCACTGAAGCTTTCTTT. This encodes CASSFPGVTEAFF.

This chain links TRBV6-1 with TRBJ1-5, with TRBD1 matching over 8 bases. Germline values: CDR1 MNHNS, CDR2 SASEGT. Unmatched junction bases numbered 4, after V lost 1 base and J lost 2 bases. The CDR3 covers 16 residues. The CDR3 spells CASSEVPGQGNQPQHF. For the CDR3, the DNA is TGTGCCAGCAGTGAAGTACCGGGACAGGGCAATCAGCCCCAGCATTTT.

The J gene is TRBJ1-2, the V gene TRBV2; weak D call: TRBD1 (5 bases). CDR1 SNHLY and CDR2 FYNNEI come from the germline V gene. The CDR3 has 16 residues. Trimming removed 5 bases from V and 4 bases from J, with 20 bases in between. In nucleotides, the CDR3 is TGTGCCAGCAGTCCACGAGGGGTGGCGGGGCTCTATGGCTACACCTTC. It is translated as CASSPRGVAGLYGYTF.

DNA for the CDR3: TGTGCCAGCAGCCAAGAAGGCGGGGCTTCAGGAAACACCATATATTTT. Protein: CASSQEGGASGNTIYF. The chain has TRBV4-2 and TRBJ1-3, with D tentatively TRBD1 (5 bases). Germline values: CDR1 LGHNA, CDR2 YNFKEQ. V was pared by 0 bases and J by 4 bases, with 13 bases between. This CDR3 is 16 amino acids long.

The J gene is TRBJ1-2, the V gene TRBV5-1; 10 nucleotides agree with TRBD1. The length of the CDR3 is 14 residues. CDR1 is SGHRS and CDR2 is YFSETQ in the germline V gene. J was trimmed by 4 bases and V by 4 bases; bases with no gene match: 4. The CDR3 reads CASSTRTGGYGYTF. The CDR3 DNA sequence: TGCGCCAGCAGCACCCGGACAGGGGGCTATGGCTACACCTTC. The whole variable domain, filled in from reference TRBV5-1 and TRBJ1-2, reads KAGVTQTPRYLIKTRGQQVTLSCSPISGHRSVSWYQQTPGQGLQFLFEYFSETQRNKGNFPGRFSGRQFSNSRSEMNVSTLELGDSALYLCASSTRTGGYGYTFGSGTRLTVV.

The J gene is TRBJ1-2, the V gene TRBV6-1, with D possibly being TRBD1 (5 bases). Germline CDR1 and CDR2: MNHNS and SASEGT. The CDR3 contains 11 residues. V lost 5 bases to trimming and J lost 8 bases, with 9 bases between them. CDR3 residues: CASSPGFGYTF. The CDR3 coding sequence is TGTGCCAGCAGTCCAGGGTTCGGCTACACCTTC.

The rearrangement joins TRBV30 to TRBJ2-7, with D perhaps TRBD1 (5 bases). CDR1 is GTSNPN and CDR2 is SVGIG in the germline V gene (reference sequence). The CDR3 spans 13 residues. Trimming removed 0 bases at V and 7 bases at J, with 13 bases between. This CDR3 is CAWSVSRVREQYF. Here the CDR3 DNA reads TGTGCCTGGAGTGTAAGCAGGGTACGGGAGCAGTACTTC. The full variable domain, rest sourced from reference TRBV30 and TRBJ2-7, is SQTIHQWPATLVQPVGSPLSLECTVEGTSNPNLYWYRQAAGRGLQLLFYSVGIGQISSEVPQNLSASRPQDRQFILSSKKLLLSDSGFYLCAWSVSRVREQYFGPGTRLTVT.

The CDR3 nucleotides read TGTGCCAGCAGTTTTGACAGACAAAATTCACCCCTCCACTTT. This encodes CASSFDRQNSPLHF. The genes are TRBV6-5 and TRBJ1-6; D is possibly TRBD1 (5 bases). In germline, CDR1 is MNHEY, CDR2 SVGAGI. The CDR3 spans 14 residues. Between the trimmed V and J ends, which lost 4 bases and 7 bases, there was a span of 11 bases.

V is TRBV4-2 and J is TRBJ2-7; D unresolved. The CDR3 has 14 residues. CDR1 LGHNA and CDR2 YNFKEQ come from the germline V gene. V lost 4 bases and J 0 bases, leaving 10 bases between the germline ends. In DNA, the CDR3 is TGTGCCAGCAGCCCAGCGAGGAGCTCCTACGAGCAGTACTTC. Residues: CASSPARSSYEQYF.

The chain uses TRBV9 and TRBJ2-1, with unresolved D. CDR1 SGDLS and CDR2 YYNGEE come from the germline V gene. There are 13 residues in the CDR3. The ends were cut back, 3 bases at V and 8 bases at J, with 12 bases in the middle. The CDR3 protein is CASSATPRDEQFF. The CDR3 DNA sequence: TGTGCCAGCAGCGCCACCCCTCGCGATGAGCAGTTCTTC.

The CDR3 nucleotides read TGCGCCAGCAGCGAGCCGGGACAGGGTCAGAGAGGCTACACCTTC. Translation gives CASSEPGQGQRGYTF. The chain recombines TRBV5-1 with TRBJ1-2; 9 nucleotides agree with TRBD1. This CDR3 comprises 15 residues. Germline CDR1 and CDR2: SGHRS and YFSETQ. Unmatched junction bases numbered 12, after V lost 4 bases and J lost 8 bases. Full variable domain (outside the CDR3, taken from reference TRBV5-1 and TRBJ1-2): KAGVTQTPRYLIKTRGQQVTLSCSPISGHRSVSWYQQTPGQGLQFLFEYFSETQRNKGNFPGRFSGRQFSNSRSEMNVSTLELGDSALYLCASSEPGQGQRGYTFGSGTRLTVV.

The V and J genes are TRBV6-6 and TRBJ1-1; no reliable D call. Trimming removed 5 bases from V and 8 bases from J, with 6 bases in between. This CDR3 comprises 10 residues. Germline V lookup: CDR1 MNHNY, CDR2 SVGAGI (reference sequence). The CDR3 DNA sequence: TGTGCCAGCAGTCGCCAGGAAGCTTTCTTT. This encodes CASSRQEAFF.

The chain couples TRBV4-3 to TRBJ2-3, with TRBD1 matching 10 bases. This CDR3 comprises 17 residues. Unmatched junction bases numbered 11, after V lost 5 bases and J lost 3 bases. Germline assignment: CDR1 LGHNA and CDR2 YSLEER. In DNA, the CDR3 is TGCGCCAGCAGCGGAGGGGAAAGGGGACAGGGGACAGATACGCAGTATTTT. Its protein is CASSGGERGQGTDTQYF.

V and J are TRBV7-6 and TRBJ2-1; 9 nucleotides line up with TRBD2. V gave up 6 bases and J gave up 4 bases; unmatched junction bases: 7. This CDR3 region has 15 residues. In germline, CDR1 is SGHVS, CDR2 FNYEAQ. The CDR3 nucleotides are TGTGCCAGCAGTCCGGCGGGGGGGCCATACAATGAGCAGTTCTTC. Translated: CASSPAGGPYNEQFF. Supplemented by reference TRBV7-6 and TRBJ2-1, the full variable domain reads GAGVSQSPRYKVTKRGQDVALRCDPISGHVSLYWYRQALGQGPEFLTYFNYEAQQDKSGLPNDRFSAERPEGSISTLTIQRTEQRDSAMYRCASSPAGGPYNEQFFGPGTRLTVL.

The V call is TRBV9, the J call TRBJ2-2; 9 nucleotides agree with TRBD1. The CDR3 has 16 amino acids. J lost 3 bases, V lost 4 bases, and 7 bases had no gene match. Looked up from germline, CDR1 is SGDLS and CDR2 is YYNGEE. The CDR3 here is CASSTTGTGYTGELFF. Here the CDR3 DNA reads TGTGCCAGCAGCACAACCGGGACAGGGTACACCGGGGAGCTGTTTTTT.

This chain connects TRBV12-5 to TRBJ1-6; 7 bases fit TRBD1. Germline V gene sequence: CDR1 LGHNT, CDR2 FRNRAP. Trimming cost V 7 bases and J 3 bases; bases outside gene matches: 3. The CDR3 consists of 14 residues. The CDR3 coding sequence is TGTGCTAGTGCCCGACAGGGCTATAATTCACCCCTCCACTTT. It yields the protein CASARQGYNSPLHF.

This clone has only one observation. In nucleotides, the CDR3 is TGCGCCAGCGATTTGGAGGTAATCACAGATACGCAGTATTTT. This gives the protein CASDLEVITDTQYF. The V call is TRBV5-1, the J call TRBJ2-3, with D tentatively TRBD2 (5 bases). The CDR3 has 14 residues. The germline V and J ends were trimmed by 7 bases and 2 bases, with 14 bases remaining between them. CDR1 and CDR2 (germline): SGHRS, YFSETQ.

The V and J genes are TRBV6-5 and TRBJ1-1, with D tentatively TRBD1 (5 bases). This CDR3 comprises 15 residues. The V gene lost 2 bases and the J gene lost 0 bases, with 10 bases spanning the gap. CDR1 is MNHEY, CDR2 SVGAGI, per germline. Here the CDR3 DNA reads TGTGCCAGCAGTTACGGGGGGTCCATGAACACTGAAGCTTTCTTT. This translates into CASSYGGSMNTEAFF.

The V call is TRBV7-6, the J call TRBJ2-7, with TRBD1 as a possible D gene (5 bases). Trimming took off 3 bases at V and 3 bases at J, with 12 bases between the two ends. This CDR3 comprises 14 residues. CDR1 is SGHVS and CDR2 is FNYEAQ in the germline V gene. In DNA form, the CDR3 reads TGTGCCAGCAGCTTCTCGCCTACAGGCTACGAGCAGTACTTC. It yields the protein CASSFSPTGYEQYF.

This rearrangement joins TRBV18 to TRBJ1-1; a weak D match, TRBD1 (5 bases). The CDR3 runs 15 residues. Trimming cost V 3 bases and J 0 bases, with 11 bases left between them. Germline V gene sequence: CDR1 KGHSH, CDR2 LQKENI. CDR3 coding DNA: TGTGCCAGCTCACCGGGGCGTATAATGAACACTGAAGCTTTCTTT. Protein sequence: CASSPGRIMNTEAFF.

This sequence joins TRBV10-3 and TRBJ2-2; TRBD2 might be the D (6 bases). CDR1 and CDR2 from the germline V gene are ENHRY and SYGVKD. V was pared by 7 bases and J by 6 bases, with 15 bases between. The CDR3 runs 14 residues. CDR3 residues: CAITRDTGAGELFF. The CDR3, as DNA: TGTGCCATCACCAGAGATACGGGGGCCGGGGAGCTGTTTTTT.

The rearrangement uses TRBV5-8 and TRBJ2-2; 8 bases fit TRBD1. V lost 4 bases and J lost 1; bases outside the gene matches: 3. Germline CDR1 reads SGHTS; CDR2 reads YDEGEE. CDR3 length: 15 residues. Here the CDR3 DNA reads TGTGCCAGCAGCCGGACAGGGCGGAACACCGGGGAGCTGTTTTTT. Encoded protein: CASSRTGRNTGELFF.

This rearrangement joins TRBV19 to TRBJ2-6, with a tentative D call TRBD1 (6 bases). CDR3 size: 17 residues. The germline V gene encodes CDR1 LNHDA and CDR2 SQIVND (reference sequence). V dropped 7 bases and J dropped 0 bases, with 16 bases sitting between them. CDR3 coding DNA: TGTGCCAGTAAGAAGTCAGGGGATTACTCTGGGGCCAACGTCCTGACTTTC. It specifies CASKKSGDYSGANVLTF.